This T cell receptor beta chain comes out of a study of OX40 agonist ivuxolimab in advanced cancers. Findings of the study overall: Expanded clones were, on average, more numerous in CD8+ T cells than in CD4+.

TCRdb's copy holds only in-frame clones and misses some; the assay was immunoSEQ multiplex PCR. The sample contains 36,000 or so clones, approximately 79% of which appear only once. As to this clone: Its antigen is as yet unknown.

This TCR was sampled from an adult with an advanced solid tumor such as melanoma, head and neck, liver or kidney cancer. Material: CD4+ or CD8+ T cells sorted from blood, obtained in a trial of the OX40 agonist ivuxolimab.

CDR3 amino acids: CASTTGGGQPQHF. CDR3 nucleotide sequence: TGTGCCAGCACCACAGGGGGCGGGCAGCCCCAGCATTTT. The genes are TRBV6-5 and TRBJ1-5, with 9 positions matching TRBD1. Looked up from germline, CDR1 is MNHEY and CDR2 is SVGAGI. The V segment lost 7 bases and the J segment 7 bases; nucleotides outside the gene matches: 5. The CDR3 spans 13 residues.